The 7 T cell receptor beta chains below were found in one sample sequenced in a study of T-cell memory formation after mild COVID-19. TCRdb processed the 5' RACE reads anew with MiXCR; each CDR3 protein has one entry. The table shows roughly 300,000 distinct CDR3 sequences, with around 15% occurring only once. Sequencing input: PBMCs or a T cell subset sorted from them (not recorded which). Every receptor here comes from a man younger than 30 who had mild COVID-19 (a few samples of this study predate the infection). Cell type and time point are not known.

V gene TRBV18 combines with J gene TRBJ2-7; TRBD1 matches at 11 bases. The V segment lost 4 bases and the J segment 0 bases; nucleotides outside the gene matches: 5. CDR3 length equals 16 residues. Germline loops: CDR1 KGHSH, CDR2 LQKENI. CDR3 DNA: TGTGCCAGCTCACGTCCCGGGACAGGGGGCTCCTACGAGCAGTACTTC. This gives the protein CASSRPGTGGSYEQYF.

The chain has TRBV6-2 or TRBV6-3 and TRBJ1-5; TRBD1 is a possible D gene (6 bases). Deletions cut 6 bases from V and 6 bases from J, with 21 bases between. Looked up from germline, CDR1 is MNHEY and CDR2 is SVGEGT. There are 16 residues in the CDR3. CDR3 sequence reads: CASSRLTWGAAQPQHF. The CDR3 DNA reads TGTGCCAGCAGCCGCCTGACCTGGGGGGCCGCTCAGCCCCAGCATTTT.

This clonotype showed up just a few times. The chain uses TRBV11-2 and TRBJ2-5, with D hard to call. Germline-derived CDR1 and CDR2 are SGHAT and FQNNGV. With 6 bases removed from V and 1 base from J, the gap between germline ends came to 15 bases. There are 15 residues in the CDR3. CDR3 loop: CASRTLKGFQETQYF. The CDR3 DNA reads as TGTGCCAGCAGGACTTTAAAGGGCTTCCAAGAGACCCAGTACTTC.

This clonotype was recorded a few times. The chain is built from TRBV9 and TRBJ1-6, with D uncertain. The length of the CDR3 is 13 residues. Germline lookup yields CDR1 SGDLS and CDR2 YYNGEE. Trimming stripped 2 bases from V and 7 bases from J, with 7 bases between. The CDR3 bases are TGTGCCAGCAGCGTTGCAGGAAATTCACCCCTCCACTTT. The encoded protein is CASSVAGNSPLHF. Variable domain in full (rest from reference TRBV9 and TRBJ1-6): DSGVTQTPKHLITATGQRVTLRCSPRSGDLSVYWYQQSLDQGLQFLIQYYNGEERAKGNILERFSAQQFPDLHSELNLSSLELGDSALYFCASSVAGNSPLHFGNGTRLTVT.

The chain uses TRBV4-3 and TRBJ1-5, with D uncertain. The germline gives CDR1 LGHNA, CDR2 YSLEER. Trimming removed 2 bases at V and 6 bases at J, with 14 bases between. This CDR3 comprises 15 residues. The CDR3 DNA reads TGCGCCAGCAGCCAACAGAGGGAGGGAGGTCAGCCCCAGCATTTT. It specifies CASSQQREGGQPQHF.

V and J are TRBV6-2 or TRBV6-3 and TRBJ1-5; TRBD1 might be the D (6 bases). Deletions cut 7 bases from V and 4 bases from J, with 17 bases between. Germline loops: CDR1 MNHEY, CDR2 SVGEGT. CDR3 length: 15 amino acids. The CDR3: CASTPGAGRNQPQHF. The CDR3 DNA follows: TGTGCCAGCACCCCAGGGGCAGGGCGTAATCAGCCCCAGCATTTT.

This clonotype turned up a few times. V and J are TRBV6-2 or TRBV6-3 and TRBJ2-7; 9 bases fit TRBD2. The CDR3 sequence is 14 residues long. In germline, CDR1 is MNHEY, CDR2 SVGEGT. Losses at the gene ends were 5 bases for V and 2 bases for J; bases not matched to a gene: 4. This CDR3 reads CASSERGAPYEQYF. The CDR3 bases are TGTGCCAGCAGTGAGCGGGGGGCTCCCTACGAGCAGTACTTC.